This T cell receptor beta chain was observed in a study of cytotoxic CD8 clonotypes in ibrutinib-treated CLL. Measured with immunoSEQ multiplex PCR; TCRdb has only the in-frame clones, and not every one. The table lists tens of thousands of clones, over 70% of them singletons. The sequenced sample was PBMCs, obtained at disease progression, from a patient treated with ibrutinib. The clonotype comes from a human donor with chronic lymphocytic leukemia.

Here the CDR3 reads CASSLGGGGISTDTQYF. In nucleotides, the CDR3 is TGTGCCAGCAGTTTAGGTGGGGGAGGGATTAGCACAGATACGCAGTATTTT. The chain carries TRBV27 and TRBJ2-3; 7 bases are a match to TRBD2. The CDR3 contains 17 residues. CDR1 and CDR2 (germline): MNHEY, SMNVEV (reference sequence). Trimming took 2 bases from V and 0 from J; bases not matched to a gene: 8.